Sequencing of this T cell receptor beta chain was carried out in a study of blood T cells in healthy people across ages. Study results and caveats: Donor CMV status was unknown, possibly confounding expanded clonotype changes.

Sample-barcoded 5' priming and a J-beta primer mix drove a second PCR of about 6 to 12 cycles. All samples yielded 2.5 million or more CDR3-containing paired-end reads. TCRdb re-called the 5' RACE reads through MiXCR, storing one row per CDR3 protein. The sample includes fewer than 2,000,000 distinct CDR3 sequences, roughly 43% of them seen just once. In this sample, this clonotype turned up a few times. Its antigen is not known. Looked up from germline, CDR1 is SGHVS and CDR2 is FQNEAQ. CDR3 size: 13 residues. Between the trimmed V and J ends, which lost 5 bases and 4 bases, there was a span of 11 bases.

The sequenced sample consisted of blood. This TCR was recovered from a human donor in good health. The chain uses TRBV7-8 and TRBJ1-2; D may be TRBD1 (6 bases). The CDR3 reads CASSVGQVYGYTF. CDR3 sequence (DNA): TGTGCCAGCAGCGTGGGACAAGTCTATGGCTACACCTTC. Full variable domain (remainder filled in from reference TRBV7-8 and TRBJ1-2): GAGVSQSPRYKVAKRGQDVALRCDPISGHVSLFWYQQALGQGPEFLTYFQNEAQLDKSGLPSDRFFAERPEGSVSTLKIQRTQQEDSAVYLCASSVGQVYGYTFGSGTRLTVV.